These T cell receptor beta chains were read from a single sample in a study of metastatic and nonmetastatic thyroid tumors. TCRdb recomputed clones from the PCR reads via MiXCR. The sample lists fewer than 50,000 clones; approximately 15% were seen once. Sequencing input: blood. The receptors were sampled from a female donor with papillary thyroid cancer or a benign thyroid nodule (not recorded which). Some clones in this sample may be carry-over from other donors' samples. Each CDR3 is given without its conserved first and last residue.

CDR3 protein: ASSLAGSNTGELF
V gene: TRBV5-1
J gene: TRBJ2-2

CDR3 protein: SVGTGSSYEQY
V gene: TRBV29-1
J gene: TRBJ2-7

CDR3 protein: ASSYKDQPQH
V gene: TRBV7-9
J gene: TRBJ1-5

CDR3 protein: AWSDGQGPEKLF
V gene: TRBV30
J gene: TRBJ1-4

CDR3 protein: ASGNRVDNSPLH
V gene: TRBV6-1
J gene: TRBJ1-6

CDR3 protein: ASSLVLQGGYGYT
V gene: TRBV7-9
J gene: TRBJ1-2

CDR3 protein: ASSLGAGANVLT
V gene: TRBV19
J gene: TRBJ2-6

CDR3 protein: ASSLWDYGYT
V gene: TRBV5-6
J gene: TRBJ1-2

CDR3 protein: AASTSGMHEQY
V gene: TRBV6-1
J gene: TRBJ2-7

CDR3 protein: ASSETRYEQY
V gene: TRBV6-2/TRBV6-3
J gene: TRBJ2-7

CDR3 protein: ASLSTGPTGELF
V gene: TRBV5-1
J gene: TRBJ2-2

CDR3 protein: ASSLDLGGTYNEQF
V gene: TRBV5-1
J gene: TRBJ2-1

CDR3 protein: ASSLVSDGYT
V gene: TRBV7-8
J gene: TRBJ1-2

CDR3 protein: ASSYGTRNEKLF
V gene: TRBV6-5
J gene: TRBJ1-4

CDR3 protein: ASSIDRATKQF
V gene: TRBV19
J gene: TRBJ2-1

CDR3 protein: ASSFGSSGNTIY
V gene: TRBV11-3
J gene: TRBJ1-3

CDR3 protein: ASSLGGPGLAGADTQY
V gene: TRBV7-6
J gene: TRBJ2-3

CDR3 protein: ASSEGSGILNSPLH
V gene: TRBV6-1
J gene: TRBJ1-6

CDR3 protein: ASSLGGASVPGEQF
V gene: TRBV7-6
J gene: TRBJ2-1

CDR3 protein: SATPSGTEAF
V gene: TRBV20-1
J gene: TRBJ1-1

CDR3 protein: ASSYSNLGNSPLH
V gene: TRBV6-5
J gene: TRBJ1-6

CDR3 protein: ASSWGRAGELF
V gene: TRBV12-3/TRBV12-4
J gene: TRBJ2-2

CDR3 protein: ASSQDSSSYNEQF
V gene: TRBV6-2/TRBV6-3
J gene: TRBJ2-1

CDR3 protein: ATTQGGETQY
V gene: TRBV28
J gene: TRBJ2-5

CDR3 protein: ASQINLFFAGELF
V gene: TRBV28
J gene: TRBJ2-2

CDR3 protein: ASRSGGPNTDTQY
V gene: TRBV5-5
J gene: TRBJ2-3

CDR3 protein: ASSEFGQGDVYEQY
V gene: TRBV2
J gene: TRBJ2-7

CDR3 protein: ASSIPGRTYEQY
V gene: TRBV19
J gene: TRBJ2-7

CDR3 protein: ASSYSTGRQPQH
V gene: TRBV6-6
J gene: TRBJ1-5

CDR3 protein: ASIRDTEAF
V gene: TRBV19
J gene: TRBJ1-1

CDR3 protein: SVYANYGYT
V gene: TRBV29-1
J gene: TRBJ1-2

CDR3 protein: ASSLVTGTVAEAF
V gene: TRBV4-1
J gene: TRBJ1-1

CDR3 protein: ATSQGAGYGYT
V gene: TRBV10-3
J gene: TRBJ1-2

CDR3 protein: SGTVNTEAF
V gene: TRBV29-1
J gene: TRBJ1-1

CDR3 protein: ASSEPWGKGFYGYT
V gene: TRBV6-1
J gene: TRBJ1-2

CDR3 protein: ASYKGQGDYGYT
V gene: TRBV2
J gene: TRBJ1-2

CDR3 protein: ASSPRSGTGSEKLF
V gene: TRBV11-2
J gene: TRBJ1-4

CDR3 protein: ASTQDGYEQY
V gene: TRBV6-1
J gene: TRBJ2-7

CDR3 protein: ASSYSGQALNQPQH
V gene: TRBV6-6
J gene: TRBJ1-5

CDR3 protein: ASSRTGREDTQY
V gene: TRBV5-4
J gene: TRBJ2-3

CDR3 protein: ASSRGGRTAEAF
V gene: TRBV11-3
J gene: TRBJ1-1

CDR3 protein: ASSERGQDQPQH
V gene: TRBV6-1
J gene: TRBJ1-5

CDR3 protein: ASSTTTGQPQH
V gene: TRBV12-3/TRBV12-4
J gene: TRBJ1-5

CDR3 protein: ASSAPGGRAVDTQY
V gene: TRBV3-1
J gene: TRBJ2-3

CDR3 protein: ATRDGLVETQY
V gene: TRBV15
J gene: TRBJ2-5

CDR3 protein: ASSYRDADYEQY
V gene: TRBV11-1
J gene: TRBJ2-7

CDR3 protein: ASSLGRDTQY
V gene: TRBV11-2
J gene: TRBJ2-3

CDR3 protein: ASSEYTGTLNTGELF
V gene: TRBV12-3/TRBV12-4
J gene: TRBJ2-2

CDR3 protein: ATTGTSGYSYNEQF
V gene: TRBV19
J gene: TRBJ2-1

CDR3 protein: ASMRFRWNYGYT
V gene: TRBV6-1
J gene: TRBJ1-2

CDR3 protein: ASSLDVGRGPTDTQY
V gene: TRBV5-1
J gene: TRBJ2-3

CDR3 protein: ASSLQAFTEAF
V gene: TRBV12-3/TRBV12-4
J gene: TRBJ1-1

CDR3 protein: ASSPSGRGETQY
V gene: TRBV5-1
J gene: TRBJ2-5

CDR3 protein: ASSLGGTGSGELF
V gene: TRBV12-3/TRBV12-4
J gene: TRBJ2-2

CDR3 protein: ASSFRGKPYEQY
V gene: TRBV28
J gene: TRBJ2-7